This T cell receptor beta chain was documented in a study of blood T cell repertoires in COVID-19. Study-wide background: The United States, Italy and Spain supplied acute and convalescent COVID-19 samples. Nucleic acid was either cDNA or gDNA, and it came from T cells, B-cell-depleted T cells, or PBMCs.

The CDR3 extends over 15 amino acids. V lost 2 bases and J lost 6, with 14 bases in between. CDR1 is KGHSH, CDR2 LQKENI, per germline. In the original processing: Scientists estimated how many nucleated cells there were by amplifying reference gene primers. Sequenced by immunoSEQ multiplex PCR; TCRdb stores in-frame clones only, minus some. V and J calls and clone size are as listed in that table; D and trimming were resolved from the DNA. The sample consists of around 140,000 clones, about 81% of them appearing once. J is TRBJ1-5 and V is TRBV18; D is perhaps TRBD1 (5 bases). The clonotype comes from an elderly woman with acute or convalescent COVID-19. Sequences were obtained from peripheral blood. The CDR3 spells CASSPTTNGGQPQHF. The CDR3, as DNA: TGTGCCAGCTCACCAACCACCAACGGGGGTCAGCCCCAGCATTTT.